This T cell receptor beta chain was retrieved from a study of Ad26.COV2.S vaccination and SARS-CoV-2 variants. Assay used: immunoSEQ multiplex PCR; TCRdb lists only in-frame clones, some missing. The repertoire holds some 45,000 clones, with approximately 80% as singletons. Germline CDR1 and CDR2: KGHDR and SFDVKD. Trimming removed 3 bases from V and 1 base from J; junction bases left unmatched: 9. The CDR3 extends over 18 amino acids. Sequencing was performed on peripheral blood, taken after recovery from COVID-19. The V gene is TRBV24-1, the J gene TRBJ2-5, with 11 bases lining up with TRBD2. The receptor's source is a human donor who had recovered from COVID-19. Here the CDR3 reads CATSDRLLAGGTQETQYF. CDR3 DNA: TGTGCCACCAGTGATAGGCTGCTAGCGGGAGGTACCCAAGAGACCCAGTACTTC.